This T cell receptor (beta chain) appears in the sequencing data of a study of T cell responses to AZD1222 COVID-19 vaccine. The protocol was immunoSEQ multiplex PCR, while the TCRdb copy is restricted to in-frame clones and leaves out a portion. Of roughly 100,000 clones in the sample, roughly 84% are singletons; the top ten hold about a sixth. In this sample, this clone turned up once. Its antigen remains unidentified. Study-wide results and limits: Only a handful of AZD1222 recipients, roughly 6 in all, had baseline seropositivity. Across the whole spike, CD4 TCRs peaked at regions 160-218 and 743-854. The donor cohort was predominantly white British with a female majority, and clonal diversity may have been underestimated.

V dropped 2 bases and J dropped 4; count of bases not matched to a gene: 10. Per the germline V gene, CDR1 is KGHSH and CDR2 is LQKENI. The CDR3 runs to 16 residues. The V and J genes are TRBV18 and TRBJ1-2, with TRBD1 identical over 7 bases. The clonotype comes from an adult in good health. The sample consisted of peripheral blood, taken on day 0 of AZD1222 vaccination. The CDR3 DNA reads TGTGCCAGCTCACCATCCGGACAGGTGGGAGGCTATGGCTACACCTTC. Residues: CASSPSGQVGGYGYTF.